This TCR beta chain was sequenced in a study of cytomegalovirus exposure and HLA in healthy donors. PCR amplification relied on 60 Vbeta primers (plus 13 Jbeta primers). TCRdb keeps only in-frame clones here, not all; method: immunoSEQ multiplex PCR. In the table there are around 99,000 clones, 60% to 75% of which are singletons. The germline V gene has CDR1 MGHDK and CDR2 SYGVNS. Trimming cost V 3 bases and J 5 bases; bases outside gene matches: 10. This CDR3 spans 16 amino acids. The sequence was obtained from a man aged 25-40 years in good health and CMV-seronegative. The chain uses TRBV25-1 and TRBJ2-5, with 9 nucleotides matching TRBD1. Source material: PBMCs. The CDR3 DNA follows: TGTGCCAGCAGTGAGTACGCCGGGACAGGGAAGGAGACCCAGTACTTC. Translation: CASSEYAGTGKETQYF.